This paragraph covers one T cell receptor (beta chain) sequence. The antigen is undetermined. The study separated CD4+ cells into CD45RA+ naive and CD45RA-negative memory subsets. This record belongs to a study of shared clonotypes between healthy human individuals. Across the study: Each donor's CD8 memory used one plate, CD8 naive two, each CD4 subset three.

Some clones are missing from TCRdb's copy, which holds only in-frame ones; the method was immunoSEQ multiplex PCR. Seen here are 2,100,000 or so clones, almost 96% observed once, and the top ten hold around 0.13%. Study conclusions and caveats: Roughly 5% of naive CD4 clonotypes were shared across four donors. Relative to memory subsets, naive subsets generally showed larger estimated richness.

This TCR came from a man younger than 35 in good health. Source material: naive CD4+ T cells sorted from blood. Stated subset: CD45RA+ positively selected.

The CDR3 here is CASSLTGGTYNEQFF. Here the CDR3 DNA reads TGTGCCAGCAGCCTGACAGGGGGAACCTACAATGAGCAGTTCTTC. The chain uses TRBV9 and TRBJ2-1; 9 bases match TRBD1. This CDR3 contains 15 residues. V lost 4 bases and J lost 2; bases outside the gene matches: 4. Looked up from germline, CDR1 is SGDLS and CDR2 is YYNGEE.